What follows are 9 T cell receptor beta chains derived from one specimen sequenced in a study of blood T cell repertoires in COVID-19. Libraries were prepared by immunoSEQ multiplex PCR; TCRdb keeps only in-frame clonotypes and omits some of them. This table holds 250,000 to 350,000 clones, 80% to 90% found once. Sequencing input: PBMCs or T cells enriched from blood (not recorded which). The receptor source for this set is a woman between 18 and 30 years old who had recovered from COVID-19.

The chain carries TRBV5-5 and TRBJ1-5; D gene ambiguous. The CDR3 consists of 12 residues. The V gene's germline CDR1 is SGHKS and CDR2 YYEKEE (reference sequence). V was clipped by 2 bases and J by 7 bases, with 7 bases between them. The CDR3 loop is CASSFSGQPQHF. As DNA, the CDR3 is TGTGCCAGCAGCTTCTCAGGACAGCCCCAGCATTTT.

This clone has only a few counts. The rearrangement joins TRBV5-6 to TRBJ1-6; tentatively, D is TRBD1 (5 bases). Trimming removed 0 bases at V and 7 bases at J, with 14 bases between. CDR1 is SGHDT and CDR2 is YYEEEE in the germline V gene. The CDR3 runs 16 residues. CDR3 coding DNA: TGTGCCAGCAGCTTGGTTGGGACTGAAGTCAATTCACCCCTCCACTTT. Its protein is CASSLVGTEVNSPLHF.

CDR3 DNA: TGTGCCAGCAGCCGCAGGACAGGGGGAAGAGATGGCTACACCTTC. Its protein is CASSRRTGGRDGYTF. This rearrangement joins TRBV14 to TRBJ1-2, with 10 bases fitting TRBD1. With 4 bases clipped from V and 6 bases from J, the junction kept 8 bases outside the gene matches. The germline V gene has CDR1 SGHDN and CDR2 FVKESK. The CDR3 spans 15 residues.

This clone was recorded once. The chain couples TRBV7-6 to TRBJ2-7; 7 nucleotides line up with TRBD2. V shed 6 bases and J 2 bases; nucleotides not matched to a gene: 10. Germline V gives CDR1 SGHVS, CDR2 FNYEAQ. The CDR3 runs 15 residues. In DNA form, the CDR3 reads TGTGCCAGCAGTCTCACCGGCGGGGGAACCTACGAGCAGTACTTC. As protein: CASSLTGGGTYEQYF.

This CDR3 is CASSLGTGSNEQYF. For the CDR3, the DNA is TGCGCCAGCAGCTTGGGTACGGGAAGCAACGAGCAGTACTTC. The rearrangement joins TRBV5-1 to TRBJ2-7; tentatively, D is TRBD2 (5 bases). The CDR3 is made up of 14 amino acids. With 0 bases removed from V and 5 bases from J, the gap between germline ends came to 12 bases. Germline V gene sequence: CDR1 SGHRS, CDR2 YFSETQ.

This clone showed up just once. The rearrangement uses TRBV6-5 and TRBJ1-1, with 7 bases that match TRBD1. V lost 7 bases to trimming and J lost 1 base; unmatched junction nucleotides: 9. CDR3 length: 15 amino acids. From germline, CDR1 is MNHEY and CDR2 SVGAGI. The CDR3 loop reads CASTTQGLGNTEAFF. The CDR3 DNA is TGTGCCAGCACCACACAGGGGTTGGGGAACACTGAAGCTTTCTTT.

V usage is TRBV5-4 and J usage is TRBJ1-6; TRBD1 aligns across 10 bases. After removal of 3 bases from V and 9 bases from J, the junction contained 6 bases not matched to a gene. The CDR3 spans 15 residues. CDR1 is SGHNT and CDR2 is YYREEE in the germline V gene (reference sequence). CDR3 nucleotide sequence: TGTGCCAGCAGCTCCCGCCGACAGGGGGCTTCACCCCTCCACTTT. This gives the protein CASSSRRQGASPLHF.

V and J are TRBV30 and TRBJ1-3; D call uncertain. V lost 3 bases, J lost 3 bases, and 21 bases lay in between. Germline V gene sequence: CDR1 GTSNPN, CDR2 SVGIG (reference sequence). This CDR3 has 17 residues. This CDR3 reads CAWSPPGGVFYGNTIYF. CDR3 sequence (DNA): TGTGCCTGGAGCCCACCGGGCGGGGTGTTTTATGGAAACACCATATATTTT.

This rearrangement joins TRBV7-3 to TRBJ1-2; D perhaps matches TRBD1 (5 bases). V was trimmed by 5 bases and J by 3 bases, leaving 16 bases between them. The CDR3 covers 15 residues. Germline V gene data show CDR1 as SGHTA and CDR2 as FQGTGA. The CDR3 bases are TGTGCCAGCAGCCGAAACAGCCAGGGTGACTATGGCTACACCTTC. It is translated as CASSRNSQGDYGYTF.